Listed below are T cell receptor beta chains from one sample, sequenced in a study of cytomegalovirus exposure and HLA in healthy donors. Sequencing used immunoSEQ multiplex PCR; TCRdb keeps in-frame clones, though not all of them. Of approximately 140,000 clones in the sample, 75% to 85% were seen once. Sequenced: PBMCs. The receptors come from a human donor in good health. CDR3s include the opening cysteine and the closing phenylalanine or tryptophan. The order of the fields is D gene, J gene, V gene, clone size, CDR3 protein, CDR3 DNA. The D gene is left open where the match is weak. For some rows the clone size is stated as once, few or many, or as a class when expanded; others skip it.

D gene: TRBD2
J gene: TRBJ2-2
V gene: TRBV4-2
clone size: -
CDR3 protein: CASSRTSGRAEGGELFF
CDR3 DNA: TGTGCCAGCAGTCGTACTAGCGGGAGGGCCGAGGGCGGGGAGCTGTTTTTT

D gene: TRBD1
J gene: TRBJ1-6
V gene: TRBV30
clone size: -
CDR3 protein: CAWSAPGTGYSPLHF
CDR3 DNA: TGTGCCTGGAGTGCCCCCGGGACAGGGTATTCACCCCTCCACTTT

D gene: -
J gene: TRBJ2-4
V gene: TRBV21-1
clone size: -
CDR3 protein: CASSTAGINLAKNIQYF
CDR3 DNA: TGTGCCAGCAGCACCGCAGGAATAAATTTAGCCAAAAACATTCAGTACTTC

D gene: TRBD1
J gene: TRBJ1-5
V gene: TRBV4-1
clone size: -
CDR3 protein: CASSLGTGSGPQHF
CDR3 DNA: TGCGCCAGCAGCCTAGGGACAGGGTCGGGGCCCCAGCATTTT

D gene: TRBD1
J gene: TRBJ2-5
V gene: TRBV5-1
clone size: -
CDR3 protein: CASSWGTGAEETQYF
CDR3 DNA: TGCGCCAGCAGCTGGGGGACAGGGGCTGAAGAGACCCAGTACTTC

D gene: TRBD1
J gene: TRBJ2-7
V gene: TRBV7-2
clone size: -
CDR3 protein: CASSRDRAAEEQYF
CDR3 DNA: TGTGCCAGCAGCCGTGACAGGGCCGCGGAAGAGCAGTACTTC

D gene: TRBD1
J gene: TRBJ1-1
V gene: TRBV7-2
clone size: once
CDR3 protein: CASSPGQANTEAFF
CDR3 DNA: TGTGCCAGCAGCCCTGGACAGGCTAACACTGAAGCTTTCTTT

D gene: -
J gene: TRBJ1-6
V gene: TRBV7-2
clone size: -
CDR3 protein: CASSLVSGSSPLHF
CDR3 DNA: TGTGCCAGCAGCTTAGTCTCAGGTAGTTCACCCCTCCACTTT

D gene: -
J gene: TRBJ2-1
V gene: TRBV13
clone size: -
CDR3 protein: CASSQYNEQFF
CDR3 DNA: TGTGCCAGCAGCCAATACAATGAGCAGTTCTTC

D gene: -
J gene: TRBJ2-7
V gene: TRBV28
clone size: -
CDR3 protein: CASSMSGFYEQYF
CDR3 DNA: TGTGCCAGCAGTATGAGCGGATTCTACGAGCAGTACTTC

D gene: TRBD1
J gene: TRBJ2-3
V gene: TRBV5-4
clone size: once
CDR3 protein: CASSPKTGMFGDTQYF
CDR3 DNA: TGTGCCAGCAGTCCAAAGACAGGGATGTTCGGAGATACGCAGTATTTT

D gene: -
J gene: TRBJ2-1
V gene: TRBV5-1
clone size: -
CDR3 protein: CASSLGPYNEQFF
CDR3 DNA: TGCGCCAGCAGCTTGGGGCCTTACAATGAGCAGTTCTTC

D gene: TRBD2
J gene: TRBJ2-7
V gene: TRBV28
clone size: -
CDR3 protein: CASSYPTSGRYEQYF
CDR3 DNA: TGTGCCAGCAGTTACCCGACTAGCGGGAGGTACGAGCAGTACTTC

D gene: -
J gene: TRBJ2-3
V gene: TRBV11-2
clone size: -
CDR3 protein: CASSPLTSGGDTQYF
CDR3 DNA: TGTGCCAGCAGCCCTCTGACTAGTGGTGGGGATACGCAGTATTTT

D gene: TRBD1
J gene: TRBJ1-4
V gene: TRBV5-1
clone size: few
CDR3 protein: CASRGQDGTGHDTGEKLFF
CDR3 DNA: TGCGCCAGCAGAGGTCAGGATGGGACAGGGCACGATACGGGGGAAAAACTGTTTTTT

D gene: TRBD2
J gene: TRBJ2-4
V gene: TRBV6-5
clone size: -
CDR3 protein: CASGLREGPSIQYF
CDR3 DNA: TGTGCCAGCGGGCTGAGGGAGGGCCCTAGCATTCAGTACTTC

D gene: -
J gene: TRBJ1-4
V gene: TRBV28
clone size: -
CDR3 protein: CATGMGGHEKLFF
CDR3 DNA: TGTGCCACCGGAATGGGAGGTCATGAAAAACTGTTTTTT

D gene: TRBD1
J gene: TRBJ1-1
V gene: TRBV4-2
clone size: -
CDR3 protein: CASSQGQGASEAFF
CDR3 DNA: TGTGCCAGCAGCCAGGGACAGGGGGCTTCTGAAGCTTTCTTT

D gene: -
J gene: TRBJ2-7
V gene: TRBV4-2
clone size: -
CDR3 protein: CASSQAARVDEQYF
CDR3 DNA: TGTGCCAGCAGCCAAGCCGCCCGGGTCGACGAGCAGTACTTC

D gene: -
J gene: TRBJ1-5
V gene: TRBV20-1
clone size: -
CDR3 protein: CSAGPNQPQHF
CDR3 DNA: TGCAGTGCTGGCCCCAATCAGCCCCAGCATTTT

D gene: -
J gene: TRBJ2-5
V gene: TRBV19
clone size: -
CDR3 protein: CASSTTRVETQYF
CDR3 DNA: TGTGCCAGTAGTACCACCAGGGTTGAGACCCAGTACTTC

D gene: TRBD2
J gene: TRBJ2-3
V gene: TRBV19
clone size: -
CDR3 protein: CASSGGGLAGGYTQYF
CDR3 DNA: TGTGCCAGTAGTGGAGGAGGACTAGCGGGAGGGTATACGCAGTATTTT

D gene: -
J gene: TRBJ2-3
V gene: TRBV7-9
clone size: -
CDR3 protein: CASSFSPVTDTQYF
CDR3 DNA: TGTGCCAGCAGCTTTTCCCCAGTAACAGATACGCAGTATTTT

D gene: -
J gene: TRBJ1-1
V gene: TRBV19
clone size: -
CDR3 protein: CASSMGGTEAFF
CDR3 DNA: TGTGCCAGTAGTATGGGGGGGACTGAAGCTTTCTTT

D gene: -
J gene: TRBJ2-5
V gene: TRBV29-1
clone size: -
CDR3 protein: CSARTEETQYF
CDR3 DNA: TGCAGCGCCAGGACTGAAGAGACCCAGTACTTC

D gene: -
J gene: TRBJ1-6
V gene: TRBV6-1
clone size: once
CDR3 protein: CASSDAGRGTTSSPLHF
CDR3 DNA: TGTGCCAGCAGTGATGCGGGGAGGGGGACCACCAGTTCACCCCTCCACTTT

D gene: -
J gene: TRBJ1-1
V gene: TRBV30
clone size: -
CDR3 protein: CAWSVGGLAEAFF
CDR3 DNA: TGTGCCTGGAGTGTAGGAGGGTTGGCTGAAGCTTTCTTT

D gene: -
J gene: TRBJ1-2
V gene: TRBV7-2
clone size: once
CDR3 protein: CASSLRGQGPNYGYTF
CDR3 DNA: TGTGCCAGCAGCTTAAGGGGTCAGGGGCCGAACTATGGCTACACCTTC

D gene: TRBD1
J gene: TRBJ1-1
V gene: TRBV7-9
clone size: -
CDR3 protein: CASSLPTGAGEAFF
CDR3 DNA: TGTGCCAGCAGCTTACCGACAGGGGCGGGCGAAGCTTTCTTT

D gene: -
J gene: TRBJ1-2
V gene: TRBV27
clone size: -
CDR3 protein: CASSLEGRSREGYTF
CDR3 DNA: TGTGCCAGCAGTTTGGAGGGTCGGTCGCGAGAAGGCTACACCTTC

D gene: -
J gene: TRBJ1-2
V gene: TRBV29-1
clone size: -
CDR3 protein: CSAQTENYGYTF
CDR3 DNA: TGCAGCGCGCAGACAGAAAACTATGGCTACACCTTC

D gene: TRBD1
J gene: TRBJ1-2
V gene: TRBV15
clone size: -
CDR3 protein: CATSREAQGGVGYTF
CDR3 DNA: TGTGCCACCAGCAGAGAAGCCCAGGGGGGAGTGGGCTACACCTTC

D gene: -
J gene: TRBJ1-5
V gene: TRBV7-9
clone size: -
CDR3 protein: CASSMSGAGRFVQPQHF
CDR3 DNA: TGTGCCAGCAGCATGTCCGGCGCGGGGCGGTTTGTTCAGCCCCAGCATTTT

D gene: -
J gene: TRBJ2-7
V gene: TRBV6-5
clone size: few
CDR3 protein: CASSYSEGYEQYF
CDR3 DNA: TGTGCCAGCAGTTACTCTGAGGGCTACGAGCAGTACTTC

D gene: TRBD1
J gene: TRBJ1-4
V gene: TRBV7-8
clone size: -
CDR3 protein: CASSPRTGAQEKLFF
CDR3 DNA: TGTGCCAGCAGCCCACGGACAGGGGCACAAGAAAAACTGTTTTTT

D gene: -
J gene: TRBJ1-2
V gene: TRBV5-6
clone size: once
CDR3 protein: CASSFNRARYGYTF
CDR3 DNA: TGTGCCAGCAGCTTCAACAGGGCCCGCTATGGCTACACCTTC

D gene: TRBD2
J gene: TRBJ2-3
V gene: TRBV5-1
clone size: -
CDR3 protein: CASNSGVSTDTQYF
CDR3 DNA: TGCGCCAGCAACAGCGGGGTGAGCACAGATACGCAGTATTTT

D gene: TRBD2
J gene: TRBJ2-1
V gene: TRBV7-8
clone size: -
CDR3 protein: CASSDIAGDSYNEQFF
CDR3 DNA: TGTGCCAGCAGCGATATAGCGGGGGACTCCTACAATGAGCAGTTCTTC

D gene: -
J gene: TRBJ2-2
V gene: TRBV14
clone size: -
CDR3 protein: CASSQIGANTGELFF
CDR3 DNA: TGTGCCAGCAGCCAGATAGGGGCGAACACCGGGGAGCTGTTTTTT

D gene: -
J gene: TRBJ2-3
V gene: TRBV7-2
clone size: -
CDR3 protein: CASSFTLKGSRVSGTQYF
CDR3 DNA: TGTGCCAGCAGCTTCACACTAAAGGGAAGCAGGGTATCTGGTACGCAGTATTTT